This TCR beta chain stems from a study of cytomegalovirus exposure and HLA in healthy donors. Trimming took 6 bases from V and 7 from J; bases not matched to a gene: 7. The length of the CDR3 is 14 residues. The germline V gene has CDR1 SNHLY and CDR2 FYNNEI. The PCR used 60 Vbeta and 13 Jbeta primers. Repertoires were generated with immunoSEQ multiplex PCR, while TCRdb's copy carries only in-frame clones and drops some. The table records under 200,000 clones, approximately 71% of them present only once. This TCR derives from a male donor in good health and CMV-seronegative. The V call is TRBV2, the J call TRBJ1-5, with TRBD1 matching 9 bases. What was sequenced was PBMCs. The CDR3 is CASRGTGTTQPQHF. As DNA, the CDR3 is TGTGCCAGCAGAGGGACAGGGACAACCCAGCCCCAGCATTTT.